This T cell receptor beta chain was observed in a study of cytomegalovirus exposure and HLA in healthy donors. Whole-study context: Genotyping of 300 to 450 donors showed that 80% to 85% belonged to the Caucasian-associated ancestry cluster. Study observations and caveats: In an earlier analysis, about 87% or about 30%: the productive usage of most TCR beta V segments.

As regards this clone: Its antigen is undetermined.

The V end lost 0 bases, the J end lost 4 bases, and 10 bases lay between the germline ends. CDR1 and CDR2 (germline): SGHRS, YFSETQ. CDR3 length: 14 residues. PCR primers comprised 60 Vbeta and 13 Jbeta primers. Repertoires were generated with immunoSEQ multiplex PCR, while TCRdb's copy carries only in-frame clones and drops some. The repertoire holds about 140,000 clones, with roughly 70% as singletons. Sequences were obtained from PBMCs. This TCR was recovered from a man aged 25 to 45 in good health and CMV-seronegative. The chain combines TRBV5-1 with TRBJ1-2; D ambiguous. CDR3 region: CASSLVGGPYGYTF. The CDR3 coding sequence is TGCGCCAGCAGCTTGGTGGGAGGGCCCTATGGCTACACCTTC.